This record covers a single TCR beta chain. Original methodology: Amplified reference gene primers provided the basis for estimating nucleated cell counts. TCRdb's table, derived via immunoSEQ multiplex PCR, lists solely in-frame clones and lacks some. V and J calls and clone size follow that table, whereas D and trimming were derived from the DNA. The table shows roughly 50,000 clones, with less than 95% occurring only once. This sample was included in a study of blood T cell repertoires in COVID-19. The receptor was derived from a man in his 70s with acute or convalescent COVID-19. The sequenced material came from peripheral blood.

The chain's CDR3 is CSTGSGHEQYF. The DNA of the CDR3 is TGCAGCACAGGGTCAGGACACGAGCAGTACTTC. This rearrangement joins TRBV20-1 to TRBJ2-7; a possible D gene is TRBD1 (6 bases). From germline, CDR1 is DFQATT and CDR2 SNEGSKA (reference sequence). The CDR3 is 11 residues long.